This T cell receptor beta chain originates from a study of T cell responses to AZD1222 COVID-19 vaccine. TCRdb keeps only in-frame clones here, not all; method: immunoSEQ multiplex PCR. Among some 130,000 clones, about four fifths were seen once, and the ten largest hold over 4%. Germline V gene sequence: CDR1 LNHDA, CDR2 SQIVND (reference sequence). The CDR3 runs to 18 residues. With 4 bases removed from V and 0 bases from J, the gap between germline ends came to 19 bases. This material consisted of peripheral blood, taken on day 0 of AZD1222 vaccination. The chain is built from TRBV19 and TRBJ1-5; D is uncertain. The TCR comes from an adult in good health. As DNA, the CDR3 is TGTGCCAGTAGTACCACTAAATCCGGGCCCACTAGCAATCAGCCCCAGCATTTT. As protein: CASSTTKSGPTSNQPQHF.